The present entry profiles one T cell receptor beta chain with its context. Its antigen is unknown. One end of the junction does not line up with germline, which may come from a read error. Profiling relied on immunoSEQ multiplex PCR, and the TCRdb table lists in-frame clones only, not all of them. The data hold about 54,000 clones, with roughly four fifths observed a single time. The sample is drawn from a study of a mutant IDH1 vaccine in newly diagnosed glioma. Study-wide context: In weeks 1, 3, 5, 7, 11, 15, 19 and 23, patients were vaccinated. Previous treatment comprised radiotherapy, temozolomide, or both, mostly both. Whole-study results and caveats: Patients showed vaccine-induced immune responses at a rate of roughly 93%.

Time point in this sample: week 5, during vaccination. Every vaccine dose comprised 300 ug of mutant IDH1 20-mer peptide plus topical imiquimod. The CDR3 loop spans 18 amino acids. In germline, CDR1 is SGHTA, CDR2 FQGNSA. The chain combines TRBV7-2 with TRBJ2-4, with D perhaps matching TRBD1 (6 bases). The sequencing here drew on PBMCs, taken from a glioma patient whose treatment included an IDH1 peptide vaccine. The clonotype was recovered from a man aged 25-40 years with glioma. DNA for the CDR3: TGTGCCGGCAGCTTAGTTGGCGTGACAGGAAAGGGTCAAAACATTCAGTACTTC. This translates into CAGSLVGVTGKGQNIQYF.